Below, 26 T cell receptor beta chains from the same sample are listed, as sequenced in a study of read filtering for tumor transcriptome and immune sequencing. From around 440 ng of RNA, a library with molecular barcoded alpha/delta and beta/gamma adaptors was made. MiXCR, run by TCRdb on the reads, gives a single entry per CDR3 protein. Of about 35,000 distinct CDR3 sequences listed, roughly 13% are singletons. Sequencing was carried out using a population of CD138-negative cells sorted from bone marrow. Source of these receptors: a donor at least 40 years old with multiple myeloma.

This clonotype showed up many times. The gene calls are TRBV5-1 and TRBJ2-2, with D uncertain. CDR1 is SGHRS, CDR2 YFSETQ, per germline. The V end was cut by 0 bases, the J end by 3 bases, with 6 bases between. The CDR3 runs to 14 residues. The CDR3: CASSLGRHTGELFF. The CDR3 DNA sequence: TGCGCCAGCAGCTTGGGCAGGCACACCGGGGAGCTGTTTTTT.

In its sample, this clonotype was seen many times. The chain joins TRBV27 to TRBJ1-3; 7 positions agree with TRBD1. The germline V gene has CDR1 MNHEY and CDR2 SMNVEV (reference sequence). Trimming removed 0 bases from V and 3 bases from J; junction bases left unmatched: 8. The CDR3 runs 17 residues. The CDR3 DNA reads as TGTGCCAGCAGTTTATCCTACGACAGGGTTAGTGGAAACACCATATATTTT. It encodes CASSLSYDRVSGNTIYF.

This clonotype was seen at least ten times. The chain combines TRBV10-1 with TRBJ1-1; D not certain. The V end was cut by 8 bases, the J end by 0 bases, with 13 bases between. Germline V gene data show CDR1 as WNHNN and CDR2 as SYGVQD (reference sequence). There are 14 residues in the CDR3. CDR3 loop: CASSPRGVNTEAFF. DNA for the CDR3: TGCGCCAGCTCTCCCCGAGGAGTGAACACTGAAGCTTTCTTT.

As concerns this clonotype: It may be a read error: a sequence one base away is much more abundant. The final CDR3 position lacks the conserved phenylalanine or tryptophan, pointing to a likely read error. V is TRBV2 and J is TRBJ2-7; 9 bases map to TRBD1. Losses at the gene ends were 6 bases for V and 2 bases for J; bases not matched to a gene: 2. The CDR3 is made up of 13 amino acids. Germline CDR1 reads SNHLY; CDR2 reads FYNNEI. CDR3 sequence: CASRGQGPYEQYL. The CDR3 DNA reads TGTGCCAGCAGGGGACAGGGCCCCTACGAGCAGTACCTC.

At least ten counts were recorded for this clonotype. V gene TRBV7-3 combines with J gene TRBJ2-1; the D gene could be TRBD1 or TRBD2 (6 bases each). Germline-derived CDR1 and CDR2 are SGHTA and FQGTGA. This CDR3 has 15 amino acids. V was pared by 1 base and J by 4 bases, with 11 bases between. CDR3 sequence (DNA): TGTGCCAGCAGCTTAAGGGGGGCAAAATACAATGAGCAGTTCTTC. Its translation: CASSLRGAKYNEQFF.

As to this clonotype: One end of the junction is discordant with germline, which a read error may explain. V gene TRBV5-1 combines with J gene TRBJ1-1; perhaps TRBD1 as D (5 bases). Germline V CDR1 and CDR2: SGHRS, YFSETQ. The CDR3 sequence is 15 residues long. The CDR3 DNA follows: TGCGCCAGCAGCTTGGACGGCAGGGTACGCACTGTAGCTTCCTTT. Protein: CASSLDGRVRTVASF.

This clonotype showed up many times. The genes are TRBV7-2 and TRBJ1-1, with D uncertain. V was shortened by 0 bases and J by 1 base, with 12 bases between the two germline ends. Germline CDR1 SGHTA, CDR2 FQGNSA. The CDR3 is 16 residues long. DNA of the CDR3: TGTGCCAGCAGCTTAGCCGGAGGAATCAAGAACACTGAAGCTTTCTTT. It yields the protein CASSLAGGIKNTEAFF.

This clonotype was counted many times. The J gene is TRBJ1-5, the V gene TRBV2, with D hard to call. CDR1 is SNHLY, CDR2 FYNNEI, per germline. This CDR3 region has 15 residues. V lost 2 bases to trimming and J lost 0 bases, with 8 bases between them. The CDR3 DNA sequence: TGTGCCAGCAGTGAAACTACTGTTAGCAATCAGCCCCAGCATTTT. This sequence encodes CASSETTVSNQPQHF.

The table lists this clonotype with many counts. This chain joins TRBV6-2 or TRBV6-3 and TRBJ1-2, with 9 bases aligning to TRBD1. Germline V lookup: CDR1 MNHEY, CDR2 SVGEGT. V dropped 6 bases and J dropped 4; count of bases not matched to a gene: 9. CDR3 length: 15 amino acids. The chain's CDR3 is CASSSGTGRVYGYTF. The CDR3 region has the DNA TGTGCCAGCAGCAGCGGGACAGGGAGAGTCTATGGCTACACCTTC.

This clonotype was found a few times. This chain connects TRBV29-1 to TRBJ2-7; 10 bases align to TRBD1. The CDR3 contains 12 residues. With V trimmed by 6 bases and J by 4 bases, 3 bases remained unmatched. Germline CDR1 and CDR2: SQVTM and ANQGSEA. CDR3 protein: CSVTGGRYEQYF. The CDR3 bases are TGCAGCGTGACAGGGGGCCGGTACGAGCAGTACTTC.

The sample holds many counts of this clonotype. V is TRBV3-1 and J is TRBJ2-3; D is uncertain. Deletions cut 0 bases from V and 0 bases from J, with 7 bases between. There are 15 residues in the CDR3. Germline CDR1 reads LGHDT; CDR2 reads YNNKEL (reference sequence). The CDR3 region is CASSQDPTSTDTQYF. In DNA form, the CDR3 reads TGTGCCAGCAGCCAAGACCCTACTAGCACAGATACGCAGTATTTT.

V and J are TRBV7-9 and TRBJ1-1; D call uncertain. The V gene's germline CDR1 is SEHNR and CDR2 FQNEAQ (reference sequence). This CDR3 spans 12 amino acids. The ends were cut back, 5 bases at V and 0 bases at J, with 4 bases in the middle. The CDR3, as DNA: TGTGCCAGCAGCAGGGTGAACACTGAAGCTTTCTTT. This sequence encodes CASSRVNTEAFF.

This clonotype was counted between two and nine times. CDR3 protein: CSAFEDSYNEQFF. CDR3 coding DNA: TGCAGTGCTTTTGAGGATTCTTACAATGAGCAGTTCTTC. The chain carries TRBV20-1 and TRBJ2-1; D ambiguous. Germline V gives CDR1 DFQATT, CDR2 SNEGSKA (reference sequence). The CDR3 has 13 amino acids. Trimming stripped 5 bases from V and 4 bases from J, with 12 bases between.

This chain joins TRBV6-1 and TRBJ1-4, with D unresolved. In germline, CDR1 is MNHNS, CDR2 SASEGT. V was trimmed by 5 bases and J by 4 bases, leaving 5 bases between them. The CDR3 loop spans 12 amino acids. The CDR3 nucleotides are TGTGCCAGCAGTTCGAATAATGAAAAACTGTTTTTT. Protein sequence: CASSSNNEKLFF.

This clonotype was found many times. The chain uses TRBV7-9 and TRBJ1-3; D gene ambiguous. The germline V gene encodes CDR1 SEHNR and CDR2 FQNEAQ (reference sequence). V was shortened by 0 bases and J by 4 bases, with 13 bases between the two germline ends. The CDR3 spans 16 residues. The CDR3 DNA sequence: TGTGCCAGCAGCTTAGCCTCCGGACCCGGGGGAAACACCATATATTTT. Its protein product is CASSLASGPGGNTIYF.

In this sample, this clonotype turned up many times. CDR3 region: CSVDWGNNNEQFF. The CDR3, as DNA: TGCAGCGTTGACTGGGGAAACAACAATGAGCAGTTCTTC. The J gene is TRBJ2-1, the V gene TRBV20-1; D ambiguous. The germline V gene has CDR1 DFQATT and CDR2 SNEGSKA (reference sequence). The CDR3 has 13 amino acids.

This clonotype was counted many times. The chain combines TRBV7-8 with TRBJ2-3, with 8 bases fitting TRBD2. This CDR3 comprises 16 residues. Germline loops: CDR1 SGHVS, CDR2 FQNEAQ. With V trimmed by 5 bases and J by 5 bases, 12 bases remained unmatched. In DNA, the CDR3 is TGTGCCAGCAGCCTAGGGACGGGGGGGCGGGGAGATACGCAGTATTTT. This gives the protein CASSLGTGGRGDTQYF.

This clonotype was observed at least ten times. The genes are TRBV28 and TRBJ2-6; possibly TRBD1 for D (6 bases). V lost 5 bases to trimming and J lost 0 bases, with 14 bases between them. The CDR3 spans 17 residues. Germline V gene lookup returns CDR1 MDHEN and CDR2 SYDVKM. Here the CDR3 DNA reads TGTGCCAGCAGTCCGGGACATTTTTCCTCTGGGGCCAACGTCCTGACTTTC. This gives the protein CASSPGHFSSGANVLTF.

This clonotype appeared many times. A junction end diverges from the germline sequence, so it may reflect a read error. The genes are TRBV19 and TRBJ2-6; D is uncertain. The CDR3 has 17 amino acids. Germline-derived CDR1 and CDR2 are LNHDA and SQIVND (reference sequence). The CDR3 coding sequence is TGTGCCACTAGTCCCCTGGGATTTGGTCCAGGGGCCAACGTCCTGACTTTC. As protein: CATSPLGFGPGANVLTF.

This clonotype was observed at least ten times. The gene calls are TRBV20-1 and TRBJ2-1; D is possibly TRBD1 (6 bases). Trimming cost V 6 bases and J 4 bases, with 16 bases left between them. This CDR3 spans 14 amino acids. Germline CDR1 DFQATT, CDR2 SNEGSKA (reference sequence). The CDR3 nucleotides read TGCAGTGCCCTAAACGACCAGGGGTACAATGAGCAGTTCTTC. Translation: CSALNDQGYNEQFF.

The rearrangement uses TRBV30 and TRBJ2-7; TRBD1 might be the D (5 bases). V was clipped by 0 bases and J by 4 bases, with 19 bases between them. This CDR3 contains 16 residues. The germline gives CDR1 GTSNPN, CDR2 SVGIG (reference sequence). The CDR3 bases are TGTGCCTGGAGTGTACTTTGGTCCAGGGCCGGGTACGAGCAGTACTTC. Translating it yields CAWSVLWSRAGYEQYF.

This clonotype was counted ten times or more. This chain uses TRBV29-1 with TRBJ2-7; D is perhaps TRBD2 (6 bases). Germline CDR1 and CDR2: SQVTM and ANQGSEA. The CDR3 is 12 amino acids. V gave up 4 bases and J gave up 6 bases, with 13 bases separating them. As DNA, the CDR3 is TGCAGCGTTGGTCATCAGGGAGGCGAGCAGTACTTC. This encodes CSVGHQGGEQYF.

This clonotype occurred many times. The chain employs TRBV29-1 and TRBJ1-1, with D uncertain. Germline assignment: CDR1 SQVTM and CDR2 ANQGSEA. CDR3 size: 11 residues. The V end lost 4 bases, the J end lost 4 bases, and 7 bases lay between the germline ends. The CDR3 nucleotides are TGCAGCGTTGGGTTCCGCACTGAAGCTTTCTTT. Translating it yields CSVGFRTEAFF.

This clonotype has a count of ten or more. V usage is TRBV28 and J usage is TRBJ2-4, with TRBD1 matching 7 bases. The germline V gene has CDR1 MDHEN and CDR2 SYDVKM. The length of the CDR3 is 20 residues. The ends lost 3 bases at V and 0 bases at J; junction bases unmatched: 17. CDR3: CASSFGPGTALDVAKNIQYF. The CDR3 region has the DNA TGTGCCAGCAGTTTTGGCCCCGGGACAGCCCTAGATGTAGCCAAAAACATTCAGTACTTC.

This clonotype has at least ten counts. Here the CDR3 DNA reads TGTGCCAGCAGCTTACCGATAGGAGAACGCGATACGCAGTATTTT. Translation gives CASSLPIGERDTQYF. This chain links TRBV7-9 with TRBJ2-3; D remains ambiguous. This CDR3 is built from 15 residues. Trimming shortened V by 2 bases and J by 6 bases, and 15 bases separated the two germline ends. Germline V gene data show CDR1 as SEHNR and CDR2 as FQNEAQ (reference sequence). The variable domain in full, completed from reference TRBV7-9 and TRBJ2-3, reads DTGVSQNPRHKITKRGQNVTFRCDPISEHNRLYWYRQTLGQGPEFLTYFQNEAQLEKSRLLSDRFSAERPKGSFSTLEIQRTEQGDSAMYLCASSLPIGERDTQYFGPGTRLTVL.

The sample holds many counts of this clonotype. The rearrangement uses TRBV29-1 and TRBJ1-1, with D hard to call. Germline V lookup: CDR1 SQVTM, CDR2 ANQGSEA. This CDR3 spans 12 amino acids. Trimming left V 4 bases short and J 6 bases short, with 12 bases between. This CDR3 reads CSVVRIDAEAFF. Here the CDR3 DNA reads TGCAGCGTTGTCCGAATCGACGCTGAAGCTTTCTTT.